Included here is one TCR beta chain sequence, with context. This entry comes from a study of control samples from healthy donors and cancer patients. Assay: immunoSEQ multiplex PCR; the TCRdb copy retains only in-frame clones and omits some. The table has about 88,000 clones, 90% to 95% seen once; the top ten hold about 8.8%. The CDR3 runs to 15 residues. The germline V gene encodes CDR1 SGHTA and CDR2 FQGNSA. V was cut by 2 bases and J by 4 bases, with 15 bases left in between. Sequenced sample: blood. The clonotype was recovered from a man aged 18-30 years in good health. The chain employs TRBV7-2 and TRBJ2-7, with D maybe TRBD1 (6 bases). DNA of the CDR3: TGTGCCAGCAGCTTAATAGGCAGGGGAAGGTACGAGCAGTACTTC. Its protein is CASSLIGRGRYEQYF. The variable domain in full, completed from reference TRBV7-2 and TRBJ2-7, reads GAGVSQSPSNKVTEKGKDVELRCDPISGHTALYWYRQSLGQGLEFLIYFQGNSAPDKSGLPSDRFSAERTGGSVSTLTIQRTQQEDSAVYLCASSLIGRGRYEQYFGPGTRLTVT.